This passage covers 15 T cell receptor beta chains from one sample sequenced in a study of cytomegalovirus exposure and HLA in healthy donors. The PCR was carried out with 60 Vbeta primers and 13 Jbeta primers. Here immunoSEQ multiplex PCR was the method, and the copy in TCRdb shows in-frame clones only, minus some. The data show about 120,000 clones, over 75% seen once. Sample: PBMCs. The receptors derive from a man aged 35-49 years in good health and CMV-seropositive.

The rearrangement uses TRBV15 and TRBJ2-3; perhaps TRBD2 as D (5 bases). The V and J ends lost 6 bases and 4 bases respectively, with 14 bases between them. CDR1 LNHNV and CDR2 YYDKDF come from the germline V gene (reference sequence). The CDR3 runs 14 residues. The CDR3 loop reads CATSKLAIPDTQYF. The CDR3 DNA sequence: TGTGCCACCAGTAAGTTAGCGATCCCAGATACGCAGTATTTT.

The V and J genes are TRBV7-2 and TRBJ1-5; weak D call: TRBD1 (5 bases). V was shortened by 6 bases and J by 2 bases, with 14 bases between the two germline ends. This CDR3 contains 15 residues. CDR1 SGHTA and CDR2 FQGNSA come from the germline V gene. The CDR3 region has the DNA TGTGCCAGCAGTTACGGGGGGGGTGGCAATCAGCCCCAGCATTTT. It specifies CASSYGGGGNQPQHF.

This chain links TRBV7-3 with TRBJ2-5, with a possible D match to TRBD2 (5 bases). Trimming took off 4 bases at V and 11 bases at J, with 17 bases between the two ends. The CDR3 covers 13 residues. The germline gives CDR1 SGHTA, CDR2 FQGTGA. The CDR3 reads CASSWEPGREQYF. The CDR3 DNA follows: TGTGCCAGCAGCTGGGAACCGGGTAGGGAGCAGTACTTC.

The chain uses TRBV5-1 and TRBJ2-3; weak D call: TRBD2 (5 bases). This CDR3 comprises 15 residues. Germline CDR1 and CDR2: SGHRS and YFSETQ. Trimming cost V 4 bases and J 8 bases, with 20 bases left between them. The CDR3 DNA reads as TGCGCCAGCAGCGCCCCCATGACTCCCGCGGGTACGCAGTATTTT. This encodes CASSAPMTPAGTQYF.

Note on this clone: Relative to the germline gene, one junction end is altered; a read error may explain this. This chain connects TRBV18 to TRBJ2-1; the D gene is possibly TRBD2 (5 bases). The V gene's germline CDR1 is KGHSH and CDR2 LQKENI. This CDR3 has 15 amino acids. The CDR3 DNA reads TGTGCCAGCTCAGCACCGACACGGGGTTCGAGGGAGCAGTTCTTC. Its protein is CASSAPTRGSREQFF.

V gene TRBV15 combines with J gene TRBJ2-5; D is unresolved. The last part of the DNA fits TRBJ2-7 better; the J call may be wrong. Germline assignment: CDR1 LNHNV and CDR2 YYDKDF (reference sequence). The CDR3 consists of 13 residues. The CDR3 DNA sequence: TGTGCCACCAGCAGAGGTATAGCCTACGAGCAGTACTTC. This translates into CATSRGIAYEQYF.

The V and J genes are TRBV9 and TRBJ2-1, with D possibly TRBD2 on 5 matching bases. CDR3 length equals 12 residues. V was trimmed by 9 bases and J by 7 bases, leaving 14 bases between them. Germline V gene data show CDR1 as SGDLS and CDR2 as YYNGEE. CDR3 bases: TGTGCCACACCGGAGGCGGAGAATGAGCAGTTCTTC. Translating gives CATPEAENEQFF.

The chain couples TRBV12-2 to TRBJ2-4; the table assigns TRBD1, which was not confirmed against the DNA. TRBV12-2 is a listed pseudogene. The CDR3 has 17 amino acids. CDR3 sequence reads: CASRLPQVEGTGFIQYF. The CDR3 nucleotides are TGTGCAAGTCGCTTACCCCAGGTCGAGGGGACAGGTTTCATTCAGTACTTC.

This sequence joins TRBV2 and TRBJ1-5; D perhaps matches TRBD1 (6 bases). The V gene's germline CDR1 is SNHLY and CDR2 FYNNEI. V lost 3 bases to trimming and J lost 6 bases, with 21 bases between them. This CDR3 region has 17 residues. CDR3 DNA: TGTGCCAGCAGTGATCTCGGCAGGGGAGCTCGTGCTCAGCCCCAGCATTTT. Amino acid sequence: CASSDLGRGARAQPQHF.

V and J are TRBV28 and TRBJ2-1; 8 bases are a match to TRBD1. V shed 7 bases and J 4 bases; nucleotides not matched to a gene: 9. CDR1 and CDR2 from the germline V gene are MDHEN and SYDVKM. CDR3 size: 15 residues. CDR3 amino acids: CASTEGTGTYNEQFF. The CDR3 nucleotides read TGTGCCAGCACCGAGGGGACAGGAACGTACAATGAGCAGTTCTTC.

The rearrangement uses TRBV6-1 and TRBJ2-7, with a possible D match to TRBD1 (5 bases). The V end lost 9 bases, the J end lost 0 bases, and 18 bases lay between the germline ends. CDR1 and CDR2 from the germline V gene are MNHNS and SASEGT. This CDR3 is 15 amino acids long. The CDR3 DNA sequence: TGTGCCAGTGCCCTCCTACAGGTGAGCTCCTACGAGCAGTACTTC. Residues: CASALLQVSSYEQYF.

V is TRBV30 and J is TRBJ2-1, with 10 bases that match TRBD1. With V trimmed by 6 bases and J by 7 bases, 9 bases remained unmatched. The CDR3 consists of 14 residues. CDR1 and CDR2 from the germline V gene are GTSNPN and SVGIG (reference sequence). In nucleotides, the CDR3 is TGTGCCTGTTTACGGTGGACAGGGGGGAATGAGCAGTTCTTC. This encodes CACLRWTGGNEQFF.

A single count supports this clone. The chain joins TRBV28 to TRBJ1-4; 9 bases are shared with TRBD1. Germline V CDR1 and CDR2: MDHEN, SYDVKM. The CDR3 covers 17 residues. Trimming took 8 bases from V and 0 from J; bases not matched to a gene: 10. The CDR3 DNA reads TGTGCCAGCGTTACAGGGGGCCAACCAGCAACTAATGAAAAACTGTTTTTT. Translating gives CASVTGGQPATNEKLFF.

Worth noting for this clone: Germline and junction disagree at one end, which may indicate a read error. This chain uses TRBV7-9 with TRBJ2-5; 8 nucleotides align to TRBD1. Germline-derived CDR1 and CDR2 are SEHNR and FQNEAQ (reference sequence). This CDR3 spans 16 amino acids. CDR3 coding DNA: TGTTCCAGCAGCTTCAACCCAGGGACAGGTGGAGAGACCCAGTACTTC. Translation gives CSSSFNPGTGGETQYF.

The chain recombines TRBV11-1 with TRBJ2-1, with TRBD2 matching 14 bases. Unmatched junction bases numbered 11, after V lost 1 base and J lost 9 bases. CDR1 and CDR2 from the germline V gene are SGHAT and FQDESV (reference sequence). CDR3 length equals 18 residues. As DNA, the CDR3 is TGTGCCAGCAGCTTAGTCTTTCGACTAGCGGGGGGGCTTTCTGAGCAGTTCTTC. As protein: CASSLVFRLAGGLSEQFF. The variable domain in full, with the rest retrieved from reference TRBV11-1 and TRBJ2-1, is EAEVAQSPRYKITEKSQAVAFWCDPISGHATLYWYRQILGQGPELLVQFQDESVVDDSQLPKDRFSAERLKGVDSTLKIQPAELGDSAMYLCASSLVFRLAGGLSEQFFGPGTRLTVL.